The rows below give T cell receptor beta chains drawn from one sample of a study of T cell repertoires in cytomegalovirus infection. Their recognized antigens are unknown. TCRdb processed the reads anew with MiXCR; each CDR3 protein has one entry. The sample includes about 57,000 distinct CDR3 sequences, over 20% seen only once; the top ten take 65% to 85%. The sample here was CD8+ T cells from cultured PBMCs, taken from culture after CMV antigen stimulation. The receptors shown here come from a human donor in good health (CMV status not recorded). Some clones in this sample may be carry-over from other donors' samples. Both conserved end residues are part of each CDR3. A D gene is named only where the DNA matches it firmly. Clone size appears in some rows only: once, few, many, or a class for an expanded clone.

D: NA; size: few; J: TRBJ2-7; V: TRBV7-9; CDR3: CASSLEQGLYEQYF; DNA: TGTGCCAGCAGCTTAGAACAGGGCCTTTACGAGCAGTACTTC
D: NA; size: NA; J: TRBJ1-1; V: TRBV7-2; CDR3: CASSFAVFSEAFF; DNA: TGTGCCAGCAGCTTCGCTGTTTTCTCTGAAGCTTTCTTT
D: TRBD1; size: few; J: TRBJ2-7; V: TRBV12-3/TRBV12-4; CDR3: CASSLGQGKTYEQYF; DNA: TGTGCCAGCAGTTTAGGACAGGGGAAGACCTACGAGCAGTACTTC
D: TRBD2; size: NA; J: TRBJ2-3; V: TRBV5-4; CDR3: CASSLGLAESTDTQYF; DNA: TGTGCCAGCAGCTTGGGACTAGCGGAAAGCACAGATACGCAGTATTTT
D: TRBD2; size: NA; J: TRBJ2-1; V: TRBV6-2/TRBV6-3; CDR3: CASSYSGLAGPIRNNEQLF; DNA: TGTGCCAGCAGTTACTCGGGACTAGCGGGTCCAATCCGAAACAATGAGCAGCTCTTC
D: NA; size: few; J: TRBJ1-1; V: TRBV11-1; CDR3: CASSLRVESAEAFF; DNA: TGTGCCAGCAGCCTTAGGGTTGAAAGCGCTGAAGCTTTCTTT
D: NA; size: few; J: TRBJ2-2; V: TRBV7-8; CDR3: CASSLVFLRNTGELFF; DNA: TGTGCCAGCAGCTTAGTGTTTTTAAGGAACACCGGGGAGCTGTTTTTT
D: NA; size: NA; J: TRBJ2-1; V: TRBV7-9; CDR3: CASSLGYERNEQFF; DNA: TGTGCCAGCAGCTTAGGTTATGAGAGGAATGAGCAGTTCTTC
D: NA; size: few; J: TRBJ2-2; V: TRBV6-2/TRBV6-3; CDR3: CASSSRDPLTGELFF; DNA: TGTGCCAGCAGTAGCCGGGATCCTCTGACCGGGGAGCTGTTTTTT
D: TRBD2; size: few; J: TRBJ2-5; V: TRBV7-3; CDR3: CASSIIRTGGVEETQYF; DNA: TGTGCCAGCAGCATAATTAGGACTGGGGGGGTAGAGGAGACCCAGTACTTC
D: NA; size: few; J: TRBJ2-1; V: TRBV12-3/TRBV12-4; CDR3: CASSFHIAVHNEQFF; DNA: TGTGCCAGCAGTTTCCACATAGCAGTCCACAATGAGCAGTTCTTC
D: NA; size: few; J: TRBJ1-2; V: TRBV6-5; CDR3: CASIARDRIPYNYGYTF; DNA: TGTGCCAGCATTGCTAGGGACCGCATTCCTTATAACTATGGCTACACCTTC
D: NA; size: few; J: TRBJ2-5; V: TRBV7-7; CDR3: CASSLVPGVQETQYF; DNA: TGTGCTAGCAGCTTAGTCCCCGGGGTTCAAGAGACCCAGTACTTC
D: TRBD1; size: once; J: TRBJ1-1; V: TRBV28; CDR3: CASSFIQGAMNTEAFF; DNA: TGTGCCAGCAGTTTCATTCAGGGGGCGATGAACACTGAAGCTTTCTTT
D: NA; size: NA; J: TRBJ2-1; V: TRBV6-2/TRBV6-3; CDR3: CASSLPAGTREFNEQFF; DNA: TGTGCCAGCAGCCTTCCCGCCGGGACAAGAGAATTCAATGAGCAGTTCTTC
D: NA; size: NA; J: TRBJ2-7; V: TRBV5-1; CDR3: CASSLQRGYEQYF; DNA: TGCGCCAGCAGCCTCCAAAGGGGCTACGAGCAGTACTTC
D: NA; size: medium-sized; J: TRBJ2-5; V: TRBV7-8; CDR3: CASSLVVDYKETQYF; DNA: TGTGCCAGCAGCTTAGTGGTGGACTACAAAGAGACCCAGTACTTC
D: NA; size: NA; J: TRBJ2-6; V: TRBV28; CDR3: CASSFERDGANVLTF; DNA: TGTGCCAGCAGTTTTGAAAGGGATGGGGCCAACGTCCTGACTTTC
D: TRBD2; size: NA; J: TRBJ2-3; V: TRBV7-2; CDR3: CASSSTGLAGGRSTDTQYF; DNA: TGTGCCAGCAGCTCTACGGGACTAGCGGGGGGGCGGAGCACAGATACGCAGTATTTT
D: NA; size: NA; J: TRBJ1-1; V: TRBV6-1; CDR3: CASSEVGGWYTEAFF; DNA: TGTGCCAGCAGTGAAGTCGGCGGTTGGTACACTGAAGCTTTCTTT
D: NA; size: NA; J: TRBJ2-3; V: TRBV12-3/TRBV12-4; CDR3: CASSLKGVTDTQYF; DNA: TGTGCCAGCAGTCTTAAAGGGGTGACAGATACGCAGTATTTT
D: TRBD1; size: medium-sized; J: TRBJ1-4; V: TRBV3-1; CDR3: CASSQEKGARIDEKLFF; DNA: TGTGCCAGCAGCCAAGAGAAGGGGGCGCGCATCGATGAAAAACTGTTTTTT
D: TRBD2; size: NA; J: TRBJ2-4; V: TRBV12-3/TRBV12-4; CDR3: CASTVSGGGDIQYF; DNA: TGTGCCAGCACTGTTAGCGGGGGGGGGGACATTCAGTACTTC
D: NA; size: NA; J: TRBJ1-2; V: TRBV7-2; CDR3: CASSSYRQLGGYTF; DNA: TGTGCCAGCAGCTCATATCGACAACTAGGAGGCTACACCTTC
D: NA; size: NA; J: TRBJ2-7; V: TRBV10-3; CDR3: CAISESNRNSYEQYF; DNA: TGTGCCATCAGTGAGTCGAACAGAAACTCCTACGAGCAGTACTTC
D: NA; size: few; J: TRBJ1-6; V: TRBV7-8; CDR3: CASSLGPRGYASPLHF; DNA: TGTGCCAGCAGCCTAGGTCCCAGGGGTTATGCTTCACCCCTCCACTTT
D: TRBD2; size: few; J: TRBJ2-7; V: TRBV7-2; CDR3: CASTPWWGTSGGEYEQYF; DNA: TGTGCCAGCACCCCATGGTGGGGGACTAGCGGGGGAGAGTACGAGCAGTACTTC
D: NA; size: NA; J: TRBJ2-1; V: TRBV7-8; CDR3: CASSPSESIGEQFF; DNA: TGTGCCAGCAGCCCCAGTGAGTCGATAGGGGAGCAGTTCTTC
D: TRBD1; size: NA; J: TRBJ2-1; V: TRBV7-6; CDR3: CASSLWIALDRADNEQFF; DNA: TGTGCCAGCAGCTTATGGATAGCGCTAGACAGGGCCGACAATGAGCAGTTCTTC
D: NA; size: NA; J: TRBJ2-1; V: TRBV7-2; CDR3: CASSFGTLGNEQFF; DNA: TGTGCCAGCAGCTTCGGGACGCTGGGCAATGAGCAGTTCTTC
D: NA; size: NA; J: TRBJ1-5; V: TRBV7-8; CDR3: CASSLASRGDQPQHF; DNA: TGTGCCAGCAGCTTAGCGAGCAGGGGCGATCAGCCCCAGCATTTT
D: NA; size: NA; J: TRBJ1-4; V: TRBV19; CDR3: CASSILGANEKLFF; DNA: TGTGCCAGTAGCATTCTCGGGGCTAATGAAAAACTGTTTTTT
D: NA; size: few; J: TRBJ2-3; V: TRBV11-2; CDR3: CASSLAGAVSTDTQYF; DNA: TGTGCCAGCAGCTTAGCGGGGGCAGTCAGCACAGATACGCAGTATTTT
D: NA; size: NA; J: TRBJ2-7; V: TRBV6-2/TRBV6-3; CDR3: CASSSDQGVVAYEQYF; DNA: TGTGCCAGCAGTTCTGACCAGGGCGTAGTCGCCTACGAGCAGTACTTC
D: NA; size: few; J: TRBJ2-3; V: TRBV12-3/TRBV12-4; CDR3: CASSGWHPVSRGTDTQYF; DNA: TGTGCCAGCAGTGGTTGGCATCCGGTTTCCCGTGGCACAGATACGCAGTATTTT
D: NA; size: many; J: TRBJ2-3; V: TRBV4-1; CDR3: CASSPPTSEDTQYF; DNA: TGCGCCAGCAGCCCTCCGACTAGTGAAGATACGCAGTATTTT
D: NA; size: NA; J: TRBJ1-5; V: TRBV29-1; CDR3: CSVSGSGSNQPQHF; DNA: TGCAGCGTTTCAGGGTCAGGCAGCAATCAGCCCCAGCATTTT
D: NA; size: NA; J: TRBJ1-3; V: TRBV11-1; CDR3: CAGSLQGILPIYF; DNA: TGTGCCGGCAGCCTACAGGGTATCCTACCCATATATTTT
D: TRBD2; size: NA; J: TRBJ2-2; V: TRBV4-1; CDR3: CASSRPYLADTGELFF; DNA: TGCGCCAGCAGCCGTCCTTACCTAGCGGATACCGGGGAGCTGTTTTTT
D: NA; size: NA; J: TRBJ2-7; V: TRBV25-1; CDR3: CASSDGAYEQYF; DNA: TGTGCCAGCAGTGATGGGGCCTACGAGCAGTACTTC
D: NA; size: NA; J: TRBJ1-1; V: TRBV6-5; CDR3: CASSSLGRMNTEAFF; DNA: TGTGCCAGCAGTTCCTTAGGACGGATGAACACTGAAGCTTTCTTT
D: TRBD2; size: NA; J: TRBJ2-3; V: TRBV6-5; CDR3: CASSTLAGGPTDTQYF; DNA: TGTGCCAGCAGTACCCTAGCGGGGGGGCCCACAGATACGCAGTATTTT
D: NA; size: NA; J: TRBJ2-7; V: TRBV29-1; CDR3: CSVNGQPSYEQYF; DNA: TGCAGCGTTAACGGACAGCCCTCCTACGAGCAGTACTTC
D: TRBD2; size: NA; J: TRBJ2-2; V: TRBV7-2; CDR3: CASSPGLAGSTGELFF; DNA: TGTGCCAGCAGCCCTGGACTAGCGGGGAGCACCGGGGAGCTGTTTTTT
D: NA; size: NA; J: TRBJ1-1; V: TRBV7-2; CDR3: CASSLEVGWSTEAFF; DNA: TGTGCCAGCAGCTTAGAGGTAGGGTGGAGCACTGAAGCTTTCTTT
D: NA; size: few; J: TRBJ1-2; V: TRBV29-1; CDR3: CSAPEEGWRRNGYTF; DNA: TGCAGCGCTCCGGAGGAAGGGTGGCGACGGAATGGCTACACCTTC
D: TRBD1; size: NA; J: TRBJ1-1; V: TRBV12-3/TRBV12-4; CDR3: CASSLDRGFTEAFF; DNA: TGTGCCAGCAGTTTGGACAGGGGCTTCACTGAAGCTTTCTTT
D: NA; size: few; J: TRBJ2-7; V: TRBV6-2/TRBV6-3; CDR3: CASSYSRARDGLGEQYF; DNA: TGTGCCAGCAGTTACTCGAGGGCTCGGGACGGCCTAGGGGAGCAGTACTTC
D: TRBD1; size: NA; J: TRBJ2-7; V: TRBV4-3; CDR3: CASSQHDRGLDEQYF; DNA: TGCGCCAGCAGCCAACATGACAGGGGGCTCGACGAGCAGTACTTC
D: NA; size: few; J: TRBJ1-1; V: TRBV12-3/TRBV12-4; CDR3: CASSLRADTNTEAFF; DNA: TGTGCCAGCAGTTTAAGGGCTGACACGAACACTGAAGCTTTCTTT
D: TRBD2; size: few; J: TRBJ2-2; V: TRBV7-8; CDR3: CASSLAVVREGPDTGELFF; DNA: TGTGCCAGCAGCTTAGCGGTGGTTCGGGAGGGGCCGGACACCGGGGAGCTGTTTTTT
D: NA; size: NA; J: TRBJ1-2; V: TRBV11-2; CDR3: CASSPITYRPGQGSYGYTF; DNA: TGTGCCAGCAGCCCCATCACCTACAGGCCCGGGCAGGGTAGCTATGGCTACACCTTC
D: NA; size: few; J: TRBJ2-7; V: TRBV10-3; CDR3: CAISGRDNYPYEQYF; DNA: TGTGCCATCAGTGGCCGGGACAATTACCCCTACGAGCAGTACTTC
D: NA; size: NA; J: TRBJ1-1; V: TRBV3-1; CDR3: CASSQDFLTAYTEAFF; DNA: TGTGCCAGCAGCCAAGACTTCCTGACAGCTTACACTGAAGCTTTCTTT
D: NA; size: NA; J: TRBJ2-7; V: TRBV7-9; CDR3: CASSLEGPEQYF; DNA: TGTGCCAGCAGCTTGGAAGGCCCCGAGCAGTACTTC
D: TRBD1; size: NA; J: TRBJ1-1; V: TRBV12-3/TRBV12-4; CDR3: CASSTGTGNTEAFF; DNA: TGTGCCAGCAGTACCGGGACAGGGAACACTGAAGCTTTCTTT
D: NA; size: few; J: TRBJ1-1; V: TRBV19; CDR3: CASSISPGRMNTEAFF; DNA: TGTGCCAGTAGTATTAGTCCGGGGCGGATGAACACTGAAGCTTTCTTT
D: NA; size: few; J: TRBJ2-1; V: TRBV7-9; CDR3: CASSLVSSYNEQFF; DNA: TGTGCCAGCAGCTTAGTATCCTCCTACAATGAGCAGTTCTTC
D: NA; size: once; J: TRBJ2-7; V: TRBV11-1; CDR3: CASSLVYEGHEQYF; DNA: TGTGCCAGCAGCTTAGTCTATGAGGGCCACGAGCAGTACTTC